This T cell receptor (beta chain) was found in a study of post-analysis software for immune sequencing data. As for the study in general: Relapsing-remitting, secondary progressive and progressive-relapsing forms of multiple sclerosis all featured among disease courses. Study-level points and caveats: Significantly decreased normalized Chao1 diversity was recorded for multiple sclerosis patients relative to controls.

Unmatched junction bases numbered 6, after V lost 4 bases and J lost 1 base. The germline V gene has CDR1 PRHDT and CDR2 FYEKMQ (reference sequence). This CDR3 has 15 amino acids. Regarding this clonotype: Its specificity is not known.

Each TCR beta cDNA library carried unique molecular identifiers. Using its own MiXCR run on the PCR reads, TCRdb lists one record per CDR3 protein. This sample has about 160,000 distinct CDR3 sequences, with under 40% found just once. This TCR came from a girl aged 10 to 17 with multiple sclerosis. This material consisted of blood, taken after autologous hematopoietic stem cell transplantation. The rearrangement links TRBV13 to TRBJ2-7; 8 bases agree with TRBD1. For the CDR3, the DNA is TGTGCCAGCAGCTCTGCCGGGACAGGATCCTACGAGCAGTACTTC. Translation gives CASSSAGTGSYEQYF.